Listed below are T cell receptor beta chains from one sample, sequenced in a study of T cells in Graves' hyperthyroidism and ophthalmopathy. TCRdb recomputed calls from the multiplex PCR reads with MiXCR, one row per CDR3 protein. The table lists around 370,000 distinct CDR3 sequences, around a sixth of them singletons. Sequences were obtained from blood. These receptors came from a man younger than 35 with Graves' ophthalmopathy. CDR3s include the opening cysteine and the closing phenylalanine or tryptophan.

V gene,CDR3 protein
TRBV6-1,CASSELARFSNQPQHF
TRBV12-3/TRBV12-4,CASETGAGNTIYF
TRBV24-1,CATSDPHRQYGYTF
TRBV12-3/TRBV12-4,CASSLRLAASSSTDTQYF
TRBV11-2,CASSTQTGEAYEQYF
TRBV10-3,CAISELDTNQPQHF
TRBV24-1,CATSPGIYQPQHF
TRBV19,CASSRPPGHADEKLFF
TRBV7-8,CASSLGWRNSYNSPLHF
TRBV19,CASSSKEAGTGVYEQYF
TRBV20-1,CSASLLGSSTDTQYF
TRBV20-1,CSAIPGGRWDTQYF
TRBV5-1,CSSSLSSGGWEQYF
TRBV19,CASRTGGAGPQHF
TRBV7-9,CASSPGTGAVTQYF
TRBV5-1,CASSLVAGTAGNEQFF
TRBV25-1,CASSELASGGGNEQFF
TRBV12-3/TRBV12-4,CASSSTGPQETQYF
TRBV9,CASSPGPNTEAFF
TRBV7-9,CASSTWTGSYSNQPQHF
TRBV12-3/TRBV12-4,CAGAPFGGGANEQFF
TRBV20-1,CSARDRRGYGYTF
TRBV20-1,CSARDLGTSVDEQFF
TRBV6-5,CASSLQGTPTDTQYF
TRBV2,CASREVDREGNQPQHF
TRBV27,CASGLGLYTGELFF
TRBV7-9,CASSLGEGAPYEQYF
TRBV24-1,CAPSRDTSYNSPLHF
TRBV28,CASSLWGANTGELFF
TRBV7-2,CASSLEATVSYNEQFF
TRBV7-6,CASSPTQGAGANVLTF
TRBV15,CATTEQGVGGYTF
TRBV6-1,CASKTGTGGSQRQPQHF
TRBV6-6,CASSYQGPGSPLHF
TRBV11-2,CASSFKHHQETQYF
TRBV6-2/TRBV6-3,CASSGTGAYSNQPQHF
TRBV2,CASRGAGTEAFF
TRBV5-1,CASSLAIAGGPTDTQYF
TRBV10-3,CAISEGSGSTDTQYF
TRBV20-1,CSASPGHFYEQYF
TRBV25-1,CASTEDIYYEQYF
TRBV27,CASSDKGVQGRNQPQHF
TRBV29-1,CSVKGSYEQYF
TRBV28,CASSLFVGTEAFF
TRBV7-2,CASSLTGGFSNEKLFF
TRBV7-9,CASSETGTSGGATEAFF
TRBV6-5,CASSSTEADEQFF
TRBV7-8,CASSLGWQGAYTEAFF
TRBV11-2,CASRFGETQYF
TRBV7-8,CASSLTGGTVGNTIYF
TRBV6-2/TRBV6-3,CVSSSTSGSYNEQFF
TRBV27,CASTLDRGHYEQFF